This T cell receptor beta chain derives from a study of blood T cell repertoires in COVID-19. Trimming left V 6 bases short and J 4 bases short, with 9 bases between. The CDR3 spans 12 residues. Germline values: CDR1 LNHDA, CDR2 SQIVND (reference sequence). The protocol was immunoSEQ multiplex PCR, while the TCRdb copy is restricted to in-frame clones and leaves out a portion. The sample yields over 200,000 clones, roughly 90% seen once. The receptor was derived from a man aged 40-49 years with active or convalescent COVID-19. Material for sequencing was peripheral blood. This rearrangement joins TRBV19 to TRBJ1-2; D not certain. The chain's CDR3 is CASRTPGYGYTF. The CDR3 coding sequence is TGTGCCAGTAGGACGCCGGGCTATGGCTACACCTTC.